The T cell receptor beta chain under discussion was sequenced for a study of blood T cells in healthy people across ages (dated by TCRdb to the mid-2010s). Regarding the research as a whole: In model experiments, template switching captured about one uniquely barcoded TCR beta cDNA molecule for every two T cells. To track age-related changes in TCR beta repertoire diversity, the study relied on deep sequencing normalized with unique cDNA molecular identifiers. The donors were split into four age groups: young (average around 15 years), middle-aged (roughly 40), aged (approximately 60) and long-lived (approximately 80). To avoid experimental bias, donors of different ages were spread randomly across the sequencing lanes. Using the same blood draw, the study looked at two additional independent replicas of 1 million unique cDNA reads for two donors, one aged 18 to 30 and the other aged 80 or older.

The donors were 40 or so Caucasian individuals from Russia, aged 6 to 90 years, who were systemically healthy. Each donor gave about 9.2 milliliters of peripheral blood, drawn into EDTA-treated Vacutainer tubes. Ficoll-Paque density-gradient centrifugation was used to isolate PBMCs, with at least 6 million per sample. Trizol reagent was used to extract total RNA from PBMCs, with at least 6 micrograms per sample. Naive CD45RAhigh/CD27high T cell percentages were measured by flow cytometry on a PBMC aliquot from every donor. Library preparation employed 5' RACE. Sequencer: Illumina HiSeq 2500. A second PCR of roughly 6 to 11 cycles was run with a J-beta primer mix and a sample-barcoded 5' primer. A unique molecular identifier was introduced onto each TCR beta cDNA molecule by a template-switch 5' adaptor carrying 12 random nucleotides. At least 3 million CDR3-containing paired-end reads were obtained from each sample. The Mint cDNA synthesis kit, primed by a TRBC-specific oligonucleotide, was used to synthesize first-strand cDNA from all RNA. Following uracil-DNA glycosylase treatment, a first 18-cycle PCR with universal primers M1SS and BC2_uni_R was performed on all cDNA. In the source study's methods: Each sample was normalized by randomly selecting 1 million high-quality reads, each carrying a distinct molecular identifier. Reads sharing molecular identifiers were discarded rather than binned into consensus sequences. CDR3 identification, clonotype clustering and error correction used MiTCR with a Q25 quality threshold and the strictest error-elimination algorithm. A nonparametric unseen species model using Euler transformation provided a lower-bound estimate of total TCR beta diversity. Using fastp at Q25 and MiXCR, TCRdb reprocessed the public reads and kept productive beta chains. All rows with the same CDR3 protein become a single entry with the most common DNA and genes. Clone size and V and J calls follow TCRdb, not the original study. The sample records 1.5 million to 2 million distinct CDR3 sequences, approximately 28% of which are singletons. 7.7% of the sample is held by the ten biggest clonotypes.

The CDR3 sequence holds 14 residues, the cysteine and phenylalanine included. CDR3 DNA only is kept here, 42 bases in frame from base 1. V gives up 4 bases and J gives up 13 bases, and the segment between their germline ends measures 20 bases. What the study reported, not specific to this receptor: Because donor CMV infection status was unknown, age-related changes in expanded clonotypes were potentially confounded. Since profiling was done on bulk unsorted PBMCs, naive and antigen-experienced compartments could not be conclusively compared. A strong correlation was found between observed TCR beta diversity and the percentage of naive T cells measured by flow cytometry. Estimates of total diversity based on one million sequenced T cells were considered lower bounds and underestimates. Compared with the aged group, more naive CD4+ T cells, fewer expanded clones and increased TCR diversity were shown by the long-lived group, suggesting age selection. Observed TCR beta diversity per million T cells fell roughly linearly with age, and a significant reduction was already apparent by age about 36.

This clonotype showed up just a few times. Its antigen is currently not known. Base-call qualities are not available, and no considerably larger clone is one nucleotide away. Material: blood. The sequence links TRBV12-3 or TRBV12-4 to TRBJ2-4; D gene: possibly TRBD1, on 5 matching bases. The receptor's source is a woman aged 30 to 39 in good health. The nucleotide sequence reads TGTGCCAGCAGTTATGCGACAGAGAACAATGAGCAGTACTTC. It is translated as CASSYATENNEQYF.